These 2 T cell receptor beta chains were all obtained from the same sample, sequenced in a study of OX40 agonist ivuxolimab in advanced cancers. Clones were read by immunoSEQ multiplex PCR, and TCRdb kept only the in-frame ones, dropping some. The profile shows 90,000 to 120,000 clones, roughly 90% of them singletons. This material consisted of CD4+ or CD8+ T cells sorted from blood, taken in a trial of the OX40 agonist ivuxolimab. The source is an adult with an advanced solid tumor such as melanoma, head and neck, liver or kidney cancer.

The CDR3 DNA reads as TGTGCCAGCAGCCGTACCGGGACTAGCGGGAGAGAGACCCAGTACTTC. This sequence encodes CASSRTGTSGRETQYF. The chain links TRBV5-7 to TRBJ2-5, with 14 bases lining up with TRBD2. TRBV5-7 is labeled an ORF, and its function is uncertain. V lost 4 bases, J lost 4 bases, and 6 bases stayed unmatched. The CDR3 has 16 residues.

This chain joins TRBV5-6 and TRBJ2-1, with 9 positions matching TRBD1. There are 16 residues in the CDR3. Germline trimming cut 4 bases from V and 6 bases from J; bases unmatched to any gene: 11. Per the germline V gene, CDR1 is SGHDT and CDR2 is YYEEEE. The chain's CDR3 is CASSRLGQGAGNEQFF. DNA for the CDR3: TGTGCCAGCAGCCGCCTGGGACAGGGTGCGGGCAATGAGCAGTTCTTC.